What follows are 9 T cell receptor beta chains derived from one specimen sequenced in a study of blood T cell repertoires in COVID-19. The method was immunoSEQ multiplex PCR; TCRdb's version includes in-frame clones alone and lacks a portion of them. There are roughly 100,000 clones in the sample; roughly 92% occur only once, and around 2% lies in the top ten. The specimen was peripheral blood. These receptors were collected from a woman between 45 and 60 years old with COVID-19, enrolled during active disease.

The chain uses TRBV6-2 or TRBV6-3 and TRBJ2-2, with unresolved D. V was trimmed by 5 bases and J by 1 base, leaving 11 bases between them. This CDR3 is built from 15 residues. Germline V gene data show CDR1 as MNHEY and CDR2 as SVGEGT. The CDR3 protein is CASSLVDMNTGELFF. The CDR3 nucleotides are TGTGCCAGCAGTCTCGTTGACATGAACACCGGGGAGCTGTTTTTT.

V and J are TRBV19 and TRBJ1-5; D gene ambiguous. CDR1 is LNHDA and CDR2 is SQIVND in the germline V gene (reference sequence). There are 15 residues in the CDR3. Trimming cost V 6 bases and J 0 bases, with 12 bases left between them. This CDR3 is CASRRLLLSNQPQHF. In DNA form, the CDR3 reads TGTGCCAGTAGACGACTACTCCTTAGCAATCAGCCCCAGCATTTT.

The rearrangement joins TRBV5-1 to TRBJ2-1; D is ambiguous. Germline V CDR1 and CDR2: SGHRS, YFSETQ. The CDR3 covers 13 residues. The V end lost 5 bases, the J end lost 7 bases, and 13 bases lay between the germline ends. The CDR3 sequence is CASRSRIENEQFF. CDR3 sequence (DNA): TGCGCCAGCAGATCGCGAATCGAGAATGAGCAGTTCTTC.

In DNA, the CDR3 is TGTGCCAGTACCCCCGGGATGAACACTGAAGCTTTCTTT. Its protein is CASTPGMNTEAFF. V usage is TRBV19 and J usage is TRBJ1-1; D remains unclear. V was shortened by 7 bases and J by 0 bases, with 9 bases between the two germline ends. CDR3 size: 13 residues. Germline V CDR1 and CDR2: LNHDA, SQIVND (reference sequence).

This CDR3 is CASSLEWEQGYGYTF. The CDR3 DNA follows: TGCGCCAGCAGCCTAGAGTGGGAACAGGGTTATGGCTACACCTTC. The chain carries TRBV5-1 and TRBJ1-2; weak D call: TRBD1 (6 bases). The CDR3 loop spans 15 amino acids. Germline CDR1 reads SGHRS; CDR2 reads YFSETQ. Trimming pared 4 bases from V and 5 bases from J, leaving 18 bases between.

In this sample, this clone turned up once. The chain has TRBV27 and TRBJ2-7, with TRBD2 matching 13 bases. The CDR3 length is 17 residues. Germline-derived CDR1 and CDR2 are MNHEY and SMNVEV (reference sequence). Trimming cost V 6 bases and J 5 bases; bases outside gene matches: 13. CDR3 residues: CASSLTSGGASIHEQYF. CDR3 coding DNA: TGTGCCAGCAGCCTCACTAGCGGGGGGGCTTCAATCCACGAGCAGTACTTC.

The rearrangement joins TRBV11-3 to TRBJ1-6, with a weak D call TRBD1 (5 bases). V dropped 4 bases and J dropped 7 bases, with 14 bases sitting between them. The CDR3 is 15 amino acids. The germline V gene encodes CDR1 SGHNT and CDR2 YENEEA. Written as DNA, the CDR3 is TGTGCCAGCAGCTCCAACCAGGGCCCAAATTCACCCCTCCACTTT. Its translation: CASSSNQGPNSPLHF.

V gene TRBV12-3 or TRBV12-4 combines with J gene TRBJ1-5; no reliable D call. The CDR3 consists of 13 residues. Trimming cost V 4 bases and J 2 bases, with 6 bases left between them. This chain's CDR3 is CASSSLGNQPQHF. In DNA form, the CDR3 reads TGTGCCAGCAGTTCCCTTGGCAATCAGCCCCAGCATTTT.

This chain uses TRBV11-2 with TRBJ2-7; D may be TRBD1 (5 bases). The germline V gene encodes CDR1 SGHAT and CDR2 FQNNGV. The CDR3 is made up of 14 amino acids. Trimming left V 6 bases short and J 4 bases short, with 16 bases between. The CDR3 spells CASRSDRQGYEQYV. CDR3 bases: TGTGCCAGCAGATCCGACCGTCAGGGTTACGAGCAGTACGTC.